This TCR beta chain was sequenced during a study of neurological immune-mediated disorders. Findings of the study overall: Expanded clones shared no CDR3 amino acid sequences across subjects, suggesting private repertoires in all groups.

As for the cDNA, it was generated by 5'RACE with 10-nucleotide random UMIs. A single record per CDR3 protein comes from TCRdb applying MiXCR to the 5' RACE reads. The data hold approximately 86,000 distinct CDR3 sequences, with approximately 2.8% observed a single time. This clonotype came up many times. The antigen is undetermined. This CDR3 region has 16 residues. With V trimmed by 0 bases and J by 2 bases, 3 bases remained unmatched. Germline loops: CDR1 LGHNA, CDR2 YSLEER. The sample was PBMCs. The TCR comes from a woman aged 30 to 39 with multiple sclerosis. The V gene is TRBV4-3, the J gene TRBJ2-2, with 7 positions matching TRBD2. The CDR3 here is CASSQEGTINTGELFF. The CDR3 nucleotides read TGCGCCAGCAGCCAAGAAGGGACTATTAACACCGGGGAGCTGTTTTTT.